The clone carrying this T cell receptor (beta chain) was seen a few times. This record belongs to a study of low-dose radiotherapy and immunotherapy resistance in tumors. Overall study context: Per fraction, Cohort 2 was given 1 Gy every two weeks, accumulating a total of 13 Gy over 26 weeks.

Time point reported: before trial treatment. Every donor was treated with nivolumab, ipilimumab, aspirin, low-dose cyclophosphamide and also low-dose radiotherapy. Those eligible were patients bearing advanced solid tumors lacking tumor-infiltrating lymphocytes. This CDR3 is built from 16 residues. The trim removed 2 bases at V and 3 bases at J, leaving 7 bases unmatched. Germline V CDR1 and CDR2: LNHDA, SQIVND (reference sequence). TRAV- and TRBV-specific primers were used for first-strand cDNA, which covered alpha and beta chains. TCRs were amplified for 15 to 25 PCR cycles with a constant-region primer and V-primer adapter. Amplification (by in vitro transcription) was performed on isolated mRNA. MiXCR, applied by TCRdb to the reads, yields one record per CDR3 protein. The data hold about 71,000 distinct CDR3 sequences, with approximately 31% observed a single time.

V is TRBV19 and J is TRBJ1-1, with 9 bases aligning to TRBD1. This clonotype originated in a female donor with ovarian cancer. Here the sequenced sample was PBMCs, taken before treatment. CDR3 bases: TGTGCCAGTAGTATAAGGACAGGGGTAAGGGACACTGAAGCTTTCTTT. Translating gives CASSIRTGVRDTEAFF. The variable domain in full, completed from reference TRBV19 and TRBJ1-1, reads DGGITQSPKYLFRKEGQNVTLSCEQNLNHDAMYWYRQDPGQGLRLIYYSQIVNDFQKGDIAEGYSVSREKKESFPLTVTSAQKNPTAFYLCASSIRTGVRDTEAFFGQGTRLTVV.